Each of the 29 T cell receptor beta chains below was sequenced from the same sample in a study of cytomegalovirus exposure and HLA in healthy donors. The PCR contained 60 Vbeta and 13 Jbeta primers. Measured with immunoSEQ multiplex PCR; TCRdb has only the in-frame clones, and not every one. The table lists about 120,000 clones, roughly 80% of them singletons. The sequenced sample consisted of PBMCs. These receptors were obtained from a woman between 40 and 50 years old in good health and CMV-seropositive.

The chain carries TRBV19 and TRBJ1-1, with D maybe TRBD1 (6 bases). CDR3 length: 15 residues. V lost 4 bases and J 2 bases, leaving 14 bases between the germline ends. Germline V gene data show CDR1 as LNHDA and CDR2 as SQIVND (reference sequence). The CDR3 coding sequence is TGTGCCAGTAGTAGGCGGGCAGGGGTAAACACTGAAGCTTTCTTT. This encodes CASSRRAGVNTEAFF.

The CDR3 nucleotides read TGTGCCAGCAGCGTAACAGGGGGACTATCCGCCTCTTACGAGCAGTACTTC. It yields the protein CASSVTGGLSASYEQYF. The chain joins TRBV9 to TRBJ2-7, with D possibly being TRBD1 (8 bases). The CDR3 has 17 amino acids. V was shortened by 1 base and J by 4 bases, with 21 bases between the two germline ends. CDR1 and CDR2 (germline): SGDLS, YYNGEE.

The V and J genes are TRBV4-2 and TRBJ1-5; D is ambiguous. The CDR3 has 13 residues. Germline lookup yields CDR1 LGHNA and CDR2 YNFKEQ. Trimming removed 1 base from V and 2 bases from J, with 3 bases in between. The chain's CDR3 is CASSQGGNQPQHF. CDR3 in DNA: TGTGCCAGCAGCCAAGGAGGCAATCAGCCCCAGCATTTT.

CDR3 in DNA: TGTGCCAGCAGTGAGCACAGAAGCAATCAGCCCCAGCATTTT. This gives the protein CASSEHRSNQPQHF. The V call is TRBV2, the J call TRBJ1-5, with D uncertain. From germline, CDR1 is SNHLY and CDR2 FYNNEI. The germline V and J ends were trimmed by 3 bases and 1 base, with 7 bases remaining between them. The CDR3 spans 14 residues.

This sequence joins TRBV4-1 and TRBJ2-3; a possible D gene is TRBD2 (7 bases). Germline V gene sequence: CDR1 MGHRA, CDR2 YSYEKL. V lost 0 bases, J lost 5 bases, and 9 bases lay in between. There are 14 residues in the CDR3. The CDR3 nucleotides are TGCGCCAGCAGCCAAGAAAGGGGGGGAGATACGCAGTATTTT. It specifies CASSQERGGDTQYF.

CDR3 nucleotide sequence: TGTGCCAGCAGCTCTCCGAACACCGGGGAGCTGTTTTTT. This sequence encodes CASSSPNTGELFF. The J gene is TRBJ2-2, the V gene TRBV11-2; no firm D call. Germline CDR1 SGHAT, CDR2 FQNNGV. The CDR3 runs 13 residues. Trimming pared 4 bases from V and 0 bases from J, leaving 3 bases between.

This sequence joins TRBV5-1 and TRBJ2-5, with TRBD2 matching over 16 bases. The germline V gene has CDR1 SGHRS and CDR2 YFSETQ. J gave up 7 bases and V 4 bases, and 7 bases lay outside the gene matches. This CDR3 region has 16 residues. CDR3 DNA sequence: TGCGCCAGCAGCAGGGGACTAGCGGGAGGGTTCGTGACCCAGTACTTC. Protein product: CASSRGLAGGFVTQYF. Full variable domain (remainder filled in from reference TRBV5-1 and TRBJ2-5): KAGVTQTPRYLIKTRGQQVTLSCSPISGHRSVSWYQQTPGQGLQFLFEYFSETQRNKGNFPGRFSGRQFSNSRSEMNVSTLELGDSALYLCASSRGLAGGFVTQYFGPGTRLLVL.

About this clone: A read error may produce the germline difference seen at one junction end. The chain employs TRBV28 and TRBJ2-1, with 12 bases lining up with TRBD2. Germline assignment: CDR1 MDHEN and CDR2 SYDVKM. The CDR3 sequence is 16 residues long. CDR3 sequence reads: CTSSSASGRAFYEQFF. The CDR3 nucleotides are TGTACCAGCAGTTCAGCTAGCGGGAGGGCCTTCTATGAGCAGTTCTTC.

This rearrangement joins TRBV15 to TRBJ1-5; 9 bases agree with TRBD1. CDR1 is LNHNV, CDR2 YYDKDF, per germline (reference sequence). V lost 3 bases, J lost 5 bases, and 2 bases stayed unmatched. The CDR3 sequence is 14 residues long. The CDR3 loop reads CATSRRQGDQPQHF. Here the CDR3 DNA reads TGTGCCACCAGCAGGAGACAGGGGGATCAGCCCCAGCATTTT.

V usage is TRBV6-1 and J usage is TRBJ1-1, with 8 bases fitting TRBD1. Looked up from germline, CDR1 is MNHNS and CDR2 is SASEGT. This CDR3 is 15 amino acids long. After removal of 5 bases from V and 6 bases from J, the junction contained 11 bases not matched to a gene. CDR3 loop: CASSSSQGAGSEAFF. CDR3 sequence (DNA): TGTGCCAGCAGTTCTTCTCAGGGGGCGGGCTCTGAAGCTTTCTTT.

The CDR3 DNA follows: TGTGCCAGCAGCGTAGCGTACGGGGGTGGGCAGTTCTTC. This codes for CASSVAYGGGQFF. The gene calls are TRBV9 and TRBJ2-1; D might be TRBD2 (6 bases). The CDR3 covers 13 residues. V was cut by 0 bases and J by 12 bases, with 13 bases left in between. CDR1 is SGDLS, CDR2 YYNGEE, per germline.

The chain has TRBV7-2 and TRBJ2-3; 11 positions match TRBD2. The V gene end was trimmed by 5 bases and the J gene end by 13 bases; junction bases not matched to a gene: 11. This CDR3 has 14 amino acids. Germline V gene data show CDR1 as SGHTA and CDR2 as FQGNSA. CDR3 sequence reads: CASSQGLAANRKYF. Here the CDR3 DNA reads TGTGCCAGCAGCCAGGGACTAGCGGCAAATCGAAAGTATTTT.

This clone showed up just once. The J gene is TRBJ2-7, the V gene TRBV28; 9 nucleotides match TRBD1. This CDR3 comprises 14 residues. Germline lookup yields CDR1 MDHEN and CDR2 SYDVKM. The V and J ends lost 4 bases and 3 bases, in that order; junction bases with no gene match: 4. CDR3 sequence: CASSSRQGGYEQYF. For the CDR3, the DNA is TGTGCCAGCAGTTCTCGACAGGGGGGCTACGAGCAGTACTTC.

This chain connects TRBV6-5 to TRBJ1-1; unclear D gene. This CDR3 contains 14 residues. Germline-derived CDR1 and CDR2 are MNHEY and SVGAGI. V lost 0 bases, J lost 1 base, and 6 bases lay in between. The CDR3 loop reads CASSYSAGNTEAFF. DNA of the CDR3: TGTGCCAGCAGTTACTCCGCCGGGAACACTGAAGCTTTCTTT.

This chain uses TRBV10-3 with TRBJ1-6, with TRBD1 matching over 7 bases. The CDR3 has 15 amino acids. The germline CDR1 and CDR2 sequences are ENHRY and SYGVKD. Trimming took 5 bases from V and 5 from J; bases not matched to a gene: 6. The CDR3 DNA sequence: TGTGCCATCAGTCAGGGGACAGAGAATAATTCACCCCTCCACTTT. Protein sequence: CAISQGTENNSPLHF.

The chain has TRBV6-1 and TRBJ1-1; perhaps TRBD1 as D (6 bases). The germline gives CDR1 MNHNS, CDR2 SASEGT. The V end was cut by 4 bases, the J end by 0 bases, with 15 bases between. This CDR3 is 16 amino acids long. CDR3 protein: CASSGTGPTMNTEAFF. The CDR3 DNA reads TGTGCCAGCAGTGGAACAGGGCCAACCATGAACACTGAAGCTTTCTTT.

This clone was counted between two and nine times. The chain combines TRBV28 with TRBJ2-1; the match to TRBD1 covers 9 bases. CDR1 and CDR2 (germline): MDHEN, SYDVKM. CDR3 length equals 17 residues. The J segment lost 7 bases and the V segment lost 5 bases, leaving 15 bases of the junction unmatched. The CDR3 nucleotides read TGTGCCAGCAGTCCGATTGGGACAGGGTCGATGGTTAATGAGCAGTTCTTC. Translating it yields CASSPIGTGSMVNEQFF.

The gene calls are TRBV7-3 and TRBJ1-2; 7 bases fit TRBD1. The CDR3 has 15 amino acids. J lost 4 bases, V lost 10 bases, and 15 bases had no gene match. Looked up from germline, CDR1 is SGHTA and CDR2 is FQGTGA. The CDR3 region is CATLSYRGLSYGYTF. CDR3 in DNA: TGTGCCACCCTCTCCTACAGGGGACTCTCCTATGGCTACACCTTC.

The rearrangement links TRBV28 to TRBJ2-7, with a tentative D call TRBD1 (5 bases). Germline CDR1 and CDR2: MDHEN and SYDVKM. Trimming shortened V by 3 bases and J by 11 bases, and 11 bases separated the two germline ends. The CDR3 is 11 amino acids. CDR3 sequence (DNA): TGTGCCAGCAGTTTGGGGCGTGTTGAGTACTTC. Translated, it gives CASSLGRVEYF.

The chain joins TRBV27 to TRBJ2-7, with TRBD2 matching 9 bases. The CDR3 loop spans 13 amino acids. Per germline, CDR1 MNHEY and CDR2 SMNVEV (reference sequence). After removal of 11 bases from V and 0 bases from J, the junction contained 5 bases not matched to a gene. CDR3 coding DNA: TGTGCCGCCAAACTAGCGGGCTCCTACGAGCAGTACTTC. Translated: CAAKLAGSYEQYF.

This clone was observed a few times. The chain carries TRBV9 and TRBJ1-2; 12 positions agree with TRBD1. CDR1 SGDLS and CDR2 YYNGEE come from the germline V gene. The CDR3 spans 15 residues. Germline trimming cut 1 base from V and 7 bases from J; bases unmatched to any gene: 5. The CDR3 DNA reads TGTGCCAGCAGCGTATTGGGGACAGGGGGCCTTGGCTACACCTTC. It is translated as CASSVLGTGGLGYTF.

The chain has TRBV9 and TRBJ2-2; 8 bases align to TRBD2. The germline V gene encodes CDR1 SGDLS and CDR2 YYNGEE. CDR3 size: 16 residues. V lost 3 bases, J lost 4 bases, and 8 bases stayed unmatched. CDR3 sequence (DNA): TGTGCCAGCAGCGGCACTAGCGGCGGAATCACCGGGGAGCTGTTTTTT. Residues: CASSGTSGGITGELFF.

This clone was recorded once. Here the CDR3 reads CASSVGSSGANVLTF. As DNA, the CDR3 is TGTGCCAGCAGCGTAGGGAGCTCTGGGGCCAACGTCCTGACTTTC. The chain has TRBV9 and TRBJ2-6, with D hard to call. V was pared by 0 bases and J by 0 bases, with 4 bases between. The CDR3 runs to 15 residues. Looked up from germline, CDR1 is SGDLS and CDR2 is YYNGEE.

The chain employs TRBV2 and TRBJ1-1; 8 bases map to TRBD1. The ends lost 4 bases at V and 0 bases at J; junction bases unmatched: 1. The CDR3 sequence is 14 residues long. Germline values: CDR1 SNHLY, CDR2 FYNNEI. The CDR3 DNA is TGTGCCAGCAGTGGGGGACAGGTGAACACTGAAGCTTTCTTT. Amino acid sequence: CASSGGQVNTEAFF.

This clone was observed a few times. The chain employs TRBV27 and TRBJ2-6, with D possibly TRBD2 on 6 matching bases. V was shortened by 8 bases and J by 4 bases, with 24 bases between the two germline ends. The CDR3 consists of 18 residues. Germline V gives CDR1 MNHEY, CDR2 SMNVEV (reference sequence). CDR3 protein: CASRIGWRASTGANVLTF. The DNA of the CDR3 is TGTGCCAGCCGTATTGGATGGAGGGCCTCTACGGGGGCCAACGTCCTGACTTTC.

Comment on this clone: The junction differs from germline at one of its ends, possibly a read error. This rearrangement joins TRBV7-9 to TRBJ1-1, with a weak D call TRBD1 (6 bases). The CDR3 extends over 12 amino acids. The germline V gene has CDR1 SEHNR and CDR2 FQNEAQ (reference sequence). CDR3 sequence: CSSSPPGAEAFF. The CDR3 DNA reads TGTTCCAGCAGCCCCCCAGGGGCTGAAGCTTTCTTT.

The chain carries TRBV6-4 and TRBJ2-3; D possibly corresponds to TRBD1 (5 bases). The V end lost 4 bases, the J end lost 0 bases, and 14 bases lay between the germline ends. The CDR3 totals 16 residues. Germline V lookup: CDR1 MRHNA, CDR2 SNTAGT. The chain's CDR3 is CASSVLVDRSTDTQYF. CDR3 DNA sequence: TGTGCCAGCAGTGTTTTGGTAGACAGAAGCACAGATACGCAGTATTTT.

The chain links TRBV30 to TRBJ2-4; perhaps TRBD2 as D (6 bases). Germline V gene lookup returns CDR1 GTSNPN and CDR2 SVGIG (reference sequence). Trimming left V 3 bases short and J 0 bases short, with 9 bases between. The CDR3 covers 14 residues. The CDR3 here is CAWSVGLAKNIQYF. The CDR3 DNA follows: TGTGCCTGGAGCGTGGGACTAGCCAAAAACATTCAGTACTTC.

V gene TRBV29-1 combines with J gene TRBJ1-5; D remains unclear. CDR1 is SQVTM and CDR2 is ANQGSEA in the germline V gene. The germline V and J ends were trimmed by 4 bases and 3 bases, with 10 bases remaining between them. The CDR3 is made up of 13 amino acids. The CDR3, as DNA: TGCAGCGTTGCCGGTCTTGACAATCAGCCCCAGCATTTT. This translates into CSVAGLDNQPQHF.